A single sample gave rise to the 9 T cell receptor beta chains below, sequenced in a study of T cell changes during pregnancy in multiple sclerosis. Sequencing used immunoSEQ multiplex PCR; TCRdb keeps in-frame clones, though not all of them. Among about 70,000 clones listed, 80% to 95% were seen once. The sequencing here drew on CD4+ T cells from peripheral blood mononuclear cells, taken after pregnancy. These receptors all stem from a female donor with multiple sclerosis, enrolled in a pregnancy study.

The V call is TRBV7-6, the J call TRBJ2-1; D uncertain. This CDR3 has 14 amino acids. Germline V lookup: CDR1 SGHVS, CDR2 FNYEAQ. Trimming shortened V by 8 bases and J by 0 bases, and 11 bases separated the two germline ends. CDR3: CASSLLSSYNEQFF. The DNA for the CDR3 is TGTGCCAGCTCTCTACTGAGCTCCTACAATGAGCAGTTCTTC.

The V gene is TRBV28, the J gene TRBJ2-3, with 8 bases fitting TRBD2. Germline V gives CDR1 MDHEN, CDR2 SYDVKM. J was trimmed by 0 bases and V by 5 bases; bases with no gene match: 4. The CDR3 has 15 residues. The CDR3 DNA is TGTGCCAGCAGTACTAGCGGAGAGAGCACAGATACGCAGTATTTT. Translated: CASSTSGESTDTQYF.

CDR3 protein: CASSMSGESAFF. The CDR3 DNA reads as TGTGCCAGTAGTATGTCGGGAGAATCAGCTTTCTTT. The chain carries TRBV19 and TRBJ1-1; D remains ambiguous. CDR1 and CDR2 (germline): LNHDA, SQIVND (reference sequence). The CDR3 spans 12 residues. The V end lost 3 bases, the J end lost 10 bases, and 12 bases lay between the germline ends.

This sequence joins TRBV7-2 and TRBJ1-1; 8 nucleotides line up with TRBD1. J was trimmed by 4 bases and V by 2 bases; bases with no gene match: 3. The CDR3 consists of 14 residues. The germline V gene has CDR1 SGHTA and CDR2 FQGNSA. The CDR3 DNA is TGTGCCAGCAGCTTAATAACAGGGGGCACTGAAGCTTTCTTT. Residues: CASSLITGGTEAFF. Combining the CDR3 with reference TRBV7-2 and TRBJ1-1 gives the whole variable domain GAGVSQSPSNKVTEKGKDVELRCDPISGHTALYWYRQSLGQGLEFLIYFQGNSAPDKSGLPSDRFSAERTGGSVSTLTIQRTQQEDSAVYLCASSLITGGTEAFFGQGTRLTVV.

This clone has a single count. The genes are TRBV5-6 and TRBJ1-5; TRBD1 matches at 9 bases. CDR3 length equals 14 residues. J was trimmed by 4 bases and V by 4 bases; bases with no gene match: 3. Looked up from germline, CDR1 is SGHDT and CDR2 is YYEEEE. The CDR3, as DNA: TGTGCCAGCAGCGTACAGGGGGCGAATCAGCCCCAGCATTTT. Amino acids: CASSVQGANQPQHF.

CDR3 protein: CASSLRGSGAYEQYF. The CDR3 region has the DNA TGCGCCAGCAGCTTGAGAGGCAGCGGAGCCTACGAGCAGTACTTC. V is TRBV5-1 and J is TRBJ2-7; D is possibly TRBD2 (5 bases). Trimming shortened V by 1 base and J by 2 bases, and 13 bases separated the two germline ends. This CDR3 contains 15 residues. Germline V gene data show CDR1 as SGHRS and CDR2 as YFSETQ. Variable domain in full (rest from reference TRBV5-1 and TRBJ2-7): KAGVTQTPRYLIKTRGQQVTLSCSPISGHRSVSWYQQTPGQGLQFLFEYFSETQRNKGNFPGRFSGRQFSNSRSEMNVSTLELGDSALYLCASSLRGSGAYEQYFGPGTRLTVT.

The CDR3 loop reads CASSFQGYNQPQHF. The DNA of the CDR3 is TGTGCCAGCAGTTTTCAGGGATACAATCAGCCCCAGCATTTT. The chain joins TRBV11-2 to TRBJ1-5; maybe TRBD1 (5 bases). Germline-derived CDR1 and CDR2 are SGHAT and FQNNGV. The CDR3 runs 14 residues. V was trimmed by 6 bases and J by 3 bases, leaving 12 bases between them.

The chain joins TRBV7-6 to TRBJ2-3; TRBD1 matches 10 bases. Germline V gene lookup returns CDR1 SGHVS and CDR2 FNYEAQ. This CDR3 is 17 amino acids long. J lost 0 bases, V lost 5 bases, and 8 bases had no gene match. The CDR3 region has the DNA TGTGCCAGCAGCCCCCGAAGACAGGGGGCTAGCACAGATACGCAGTATTTT. The encoded protein is CASSPRRQGASTDTQYF.

This chain joins TRBV9 and TRBJ1-1, with D tentatively TRBD1 (5 bases). Germline V lookup: CDR1 SGDLS, CDR2 YYNGEE. The V gene lost 0 bases and the J gene lost 1 base, with 10 bases spanning the gap. The CDR3 spans 15 residues. This CDR3 is CASSVGQGPNTEAFF. The CDR3 nucleotides read TGTGCCAGCAGCGTAGGTCAGGGCCCGAACACTGAAGCTTTCTTT.